This entry describes one T cell receptor beta chain. Antigen unknown. The data originate from a study of identifying expanded T cells in peripheral blood. V lost 6 bases, J lost 2 bases, and 9 bases stayed unmatched. Per the germline V gene, CDR1 is MGHDK and CDR2 is SYGVNS. The CDR3 extends over 16 amino acids. Generated by immunoSEQ multiplex PCR, the TCRdb table keeps only in-frame clones and is missing some. This table has about 86,000 clones, over 75% appearing once. Regarding the study as a whole: Over around two and four weeks, about 16 and 20 clones changed, versus around 1.2 between replicates.

The chain couples TRBV25-1 to TRBJ1-3; 8 bases are a match to TRBD1. What was sequenced was blood. The clonotype comes from a person between 18 and 75 years old in good health. CDR3 DNA: TGTGCCAGCAGGGGGATCGGACAGGGAGCTGGAAACACCATATATTTT. Its protein product is CASRGIGQGAGNTIYF.